This entry lists 8 T cell receptor beta chains sequenced from one sample in a study of OX40 agonist ivuxolimab in advanced cancers. Method: immunoSEQ multiplex PCR; TCRdb's copy keeps in-frame clones and lacks some. The table shows roughly 60,000 clones, with 84% occurring only once. Sequencing was performed on CD4+ or CD8+ T cells sorted from blood, taken in a trial of the OX40 agonist ivuxolimab. The source is an adult with an advanced solid tumor such as melanoma, head and neck, liver or kidney cancer.

V usage is TRBV19 and J usage is TRBJ1-1, with TRBD1 as a possible D gene (5 bases). The V end was cut by 4 bases, the J end by 5 bases, with 14 bases between. Germline CDR1 reads LNHDA; CDR2 reads SQIVND (reference sequence). The CDR3 runs 14 residues. The CDR3 region has the DNA TGTGCCAGTAGTACCGGGAACCAGGGTACTGAAGCTTTCTTT. Protein product: CASSTGNQGTEAFF.

V usage is TRBV7-9 and J usage is TRBJ2-7, with 15 nucleotides matching TRBD2. Germline V gene sequence: CDR1 SEHNR, CDR2 FQNEAQ (reference sequence). The CDR3 has 18 residues. The trim removed 1 base at V and 0 bases at J, leaving 4 bases unmatched. The CDR3 spells CASSLGGTSGRSSYEQYF. The DNA for the CDR3 is TGTGCCAGCAGCTTAGGCGGGACTAGCGGGAGGAGCTCCTACGAGCAGTACTTC.

This chain connects TRBV30 to TRBJ2-5, with D perhaps TRBD2 (6 bases). The J call is in doubt because the DNA end fits TRBJ2-7 better. Germline CDR1 reads GTSNPN; CDR2 reads SVGIG (reference sequence). The CDR3 totals 16 residues. The DNA for the CDR3 is TGTGCCTGGAGTACCGCGGGGACTTCCTTCTCCTACGAGCAGTACTTC. Translating gives CAWSTAGTSFSYEQYF.

The V and J genes are TRBV10-3 and TRBJ2-3; 11 nucleotides agree with TRBD2. Germline assignment: CDR1 ENHRY and CDR2 SYGVKD. The length of the CDR3 is 16 residues. Trimming removed 4 bases from V and 5 bases from J; junction bases left unmatched: 8. The CDR3 nucleotides read TGTGCCATCAGTGGGGGCGCTAGCGGGGGGATAGATACGCAGTATTTT. Amino acids: CAISGGASGGIDTQYF.

Points on this clone: One end of the junction fails to match germline, which may point to a read error. CDR3 DNA sequence: TGCGTCAGCAGCTTGGAGGGGAACGGAGGCAATGAGCAGTTCTTC. Its translation: CVSSLEGNGGNEQFF. The chain recombines TRBV5-1 with TRBJ2-1, with TRBD2 as a possible D gene (6 bases). Germline-derived CDR1 and CDR2 are SGHRS and YFSETQ. This CDR3 is 15 amino acids long.

This chain uses TRBV5-6 with TRBJ1-6; tentative D call: TRBD1 (6 bases). The CDR3 has 15 residues. The V end was cut by 3 bases, the J end by 3 bases, with 10 bases between. CDR1 and CDR2 (germline): SGHDT, YYEEEE. The CDR3 sequence: CASSSGGLYNSPLHF. In nucleotides, the CDR3 is TGTGCCAGCAGCTCTGGGGGGCTCTATAATTCACCCCTCCACTTT.

This clone was observed a handful of times. The CDR3 region is CASSVSPGAGTEAFF. In nucleotides, the CDR3 is TGTGCCAGCAGCGTAAGTCCGGGGGCAGGAACTGAAGCTTTCTTT. The V call is TRBV9, the J call TRBJ1-1; D is possibly TRBD1 (6 bases). Germline CDR1 and CDR2: SGDLS and YYNGEE. The CDR3 contains 15 residues. V lost 1 base to trimming and J lost 5 bases, with 15 bases between them.

This chain connects TRBV5-4 to TRBJ2-7; tentatively, D is TRBD2 (5 bases). V was clipped by 4 bases and J by 0 bases, with 26 bases between them. The CDR3 is made up of 19 amino acids. The germline gives CDR1 SGHNT, CDR2 YYREEE (reference sequence). CDR3 DNA: TGTGCCAGCAGCGGTAGGCGGGCAACGGATGGGAGAAGCTCCTACGAGCAGTACTTC. This gives the protein CASSGRRATDGRSSYEQYF.